Reported below is one T cell receptor (beta chain). These data belong to a study of T cells after somatic rescue of genetic block. Repertoires were generated with immunoSEQ multiplex PCR, while TCRdb's copy carries only in-frame clones and drops some. The sample yields under 150,000 clones, around nine tenths seen once. This sequence originates from a woman aged 18-35 years. Sample: peripheral blood mononuclear cells (PBMCs).

The CDR3 nucleotides are TGTGCCAGCAGCGTAGTTGGGGGGACTCTCGCTAGAGCCAAAAACATTCAGTACTTC. This translates into CASSVVGGTLARAKNIQYF. This chain joins TRBV9 and TRBJ2-4; D perhaps matches TRBD2 (6 bases). This CDR3 is 19 amino acids long. Germline CDR1 reads SGDLS; CDR2 reads YYNGEE. V gave up 0 bases and J gave up 0 bases, with 19 bases separating them.